A selection of T cell receptor beta chains follows, all from one sample in a study of radiation and T cells in renal cell carcinoma. The assay was immunoSEQ multiplex PCR, and TCRdb's table has in-frame clones only and misses some. The sample includes 18,000 or so clones, about 55% of them seen just once. The input for sequencing was tumor tissue, taken from a patient whose treatment was nephrectomy without radiotherapy. Receptors originate from a man aged 45-60 years with renal cell carcinoma. Both conserved end residues are part of each CDR3. Fields, in order: J gene, clone size, D gene, V gene, CDR3 protein, CDR3 DNA. D genes are given only for firm matches. A row's size may be missing; if present it is once, few, many or a size class.

>TRBJ1-2|.|.|TRBV7-2
CASSFGRTNYGYTF
TGTGCCAGCAGCTTCGGACGGACTAACTATGGCTACACCTTC
>TRBJ1-1|.|.|TRBV2
CASTLRAEAFF
TGTGCCAGCACCCTTCGCGCAGAAGCTTTCTTT
>TRBJ1-6|.|TRBD1|TRBV4-3
CASSQNRGRDSPLHF
TGCGCCAGCAGCCAGAACAGGGGGCGCGATTCACCCCTCCACTTT
>TRBJ1-4|.|.|TRBV7-9
CASSFSRSTNEKLFF
TGTGCCAGCAGCTTTTCCCGATCAACTAATGAAAAACTGTTTTTT
>TRBJ2-7|.|.|TRBV2
CASSERALEAYEQYF
TGTGCCAGCAGTGAAAGGGCCCTGGAGGCCTACGAGCAGTACTTC
>TRBJ2-3|.|TRBD2|TRBV7-3
CASSLGLAKADTQYF
TGTGCCAGCAGCCTGGGACTAGCGAAGGCAGATACGCAGTATTTT
>TRBJ1-5|.|.|TRBV11-2
CASSQGHMNQPQHF
TGTGCCAGCAGCCAGGGACACATGAATCAGCCCCAGCATTTT
>TRBJ1-1|.|.|TRBV7-4
CASSLISTGDPYTEAFF
TGTGCCAGCAGCTTAATTAGTACGGGGGATCCTTACACTGAAGCTTTCTTT
>TRBJ1-2|.|TRBD1|TRBV19
CASSNTGTGGNGYTF
TGTGCCAGTAGTAACACCGGGACAGGGGGCAATGGCTACACCTTC
>TRBJ2-3|.|TRBD2|TRBV10-3
CAISATGTSGHSFTDTQYF
TGTGCCATCAGTGCGACCGGGACTAGCGGGCACTCATTCACAGATACGCAGTATTTT
>TRBJ2-7|.|TRBD2|TRBV27
CASSLFLAGGPYEQYF
TGTGCCAGCAGTCTCTTCCTAGCGGGAGGGCCCTACGAGCAGTACTTC
>TRBJ1-5|.|TRBD1|TRBV19
CASTPRDRGFGQPQHF
TGTGCCAGCACTCCTAGGGACAGGGGTTTTGGTCAGCCCCAGCATTTT
>TRBJ2-3|.|.|TRBV9
CASSVGSGETDTQYF
TGTGCCAGCAGCGTAGGATCAGGGGAAACAGATACGCAGTATTTT
>TRBJ2-7|few|.|TRBV7-8
CASSSVGTPYEQYF
TGTGCCAGCAGCTCGGTCGGGACTCCTTACGAGCAGTACTTC
>TRBJ1-1|.|TRBD1|TRBV5-6
CASSWGTGNTEAFF
TGTGCCAGCAGCTGGGGGACAGGTAACACTGAAGCTTTCTTT
>TRBJ2-1|.|TRBD2|TRBV7-2
CASSPTSGLNNEQFF
TGTGCCAGCAGCCCGACTAGCGGGTTAAACAATGAGCAGTTCTTC
>TRBJ1-6|.|.|TRBV5-1
CASRVGQMNSPLHF
TGCGCCAGCAGAGTCGGACAAATGAATTCACCCCTCCACTTT
>TRBJ2-2|.|.|TRBV7-2
CASSRTSNTGELFF
TGTGCCAGCAGCCGGACATCGAACACCGGGGAGCTGTTTTTT
>TRBJ2-3|.|.|TRBV28
CASSLSGVVDTQYF
TGTGCCAGCAGTTTATCAGGGGTGGTAGATACGCAGTATTTT
>TRBJ2-6|.|.|TRBV7-2
CASSSLSGANVLTF
TGTGCCAGCAGCTCCCTCTCTGGGGCCAACGTCCTGACTTTC
>TRBJ2-7|.|.|TRBV6-6
CASSYSDGSSEQYF
TGTGCCAGCAGTTACTCGGACGGGAGTTCCGAGCAGTACTTC
>TRBJ1-5|medium-sized|TRBD1|TRBV9
CASSVGRGHQPQHF
TGTGCCAGCAGCGTCGGCAGGGGGCATCAGCCCCAGCATTTT
>TRBJ2-3|.|TRBD2|TRBV30
CAWSPTNGRVGTDTQYF
TGTGCCTGGAGTCCGACTAATGGGAGGGTCGGCACAGATACGCAGTATTTT
>TRBJ2-2|.|TRBD2|TRBV7-9
CASSLKRGEAGELFF
TGTGCCAGCAGCCTAAAGCGGGGGGAAGCCGGGGAGCTGTTTTTT
>TRBJ2-7|.|TRBD1|TRBV6-6
CASRAGTGNDEQYF
TGTGCCAGCAGGGCCGGGACAGGGAACGACGAGCAGTACTTC
>TRBJ1-4|.|.|TRBV7-2
CASSGSGVTNEKLFF
TGTGCCAGCAGCGGGAGTGGGGTAACTAATGAAAAACTGTTTTTT
>TRBJ2-7|.|.|TRBV4-3
CASSQGLGLEQYF
TGCGCCAGCAGCCAAGGACTAGGTCTCGAGCAGTACTTC
>TRBJ1-1|.|.|TRBV29-1
CSAASRGGSTEAFF
TGCAGCGCTGCGTCCAGGGGAGGGAGCACTGAAGCTTTCTTT
>TRBJ1-2|.|.|TRBV13
CASSLVGNYGYTF
TGTGCCAGCAGCTTAGTGGGGAACTATGGCTACACCTTC
>TRBJ2-6|few|.|TRBV5-5
CASSSRPAGANVLTF
TGCGCCAGCAGCTCCCGGCCGGCGGGGGCCAACGTCCTGACTTTC
>TRBJ1-4|.|TRBD1|TRBV5-6
CASSFQTGTPEKLFF
TGTGCCAGCAGCTTTCAGACAGGGACACCCGAAAAACTGTTTTTT
>TRBJ2-7|.|.|TRBV27
CASRLLTASYEQYF
TGTGCCAGCAGGCTTCTGACAGCTTCCTACGAGCAGTACTTC
>TRBJ2-1|.|TRBD2|TRBV11-3
CASSLELAGRNEQFF
TGTGCCAGCAGCTTAGAATTAGCGGGGCGGAATGAGCAGTTCTTC
>TRBJ1-2|few|.|TRBV14
CASSALTRSYTF
TGTGCCAGCAGCGCCTTGACAAGAAGCTACACCTTC
>TRBJ2-1|.|TRBD1|TRBV2
CASKTQGNEQFF
TGTGCCAGCAAGACACAGGGGAATGAGCAGTTCTTC
>TRBJ1-5|.|.|TRBV7-9
CASSYGGSNQPQHF
TGTGCCAGCAGCTACGGGGGTTCTAATCAGCCCCAGCATTTT
>TRBJ1-1|few|.|TRBV7-9
CASLAVNTEAFF
TGTGCCAGCCTGGCGGTGAACACTGAAGCTTTCTTT
>TRBJ1-2|.|.|TRBV5-8
CASSLSLTATYYGYTF
TGTGCCAGCAGCTTGAGTCTAACGGCGACGTACTATGGCTACACCTTC
>TRBJ1-1|.|.|TRBV30
CAWSGLSLEAFF
TGTGCCTGGAGCGGACTATCCCTTGAAGCTTTCTTT
>TRBJ2-1|.|.|TRBV6-5
CASTRFKGNEQFF
TGTGCCAGCACCCGGTTCAAAGGTAATGAGCAGTTCTTC
>TRBJ2-7|.|TRBD1|TRBV6-6
CASGGTGLDEQYF
TGTGCCAGCGGAGGGACAGGTCTCGACGAGCAGTACTTC
>TRBJ1-4|.|.|TRBV30
CAWAPGILNEKLFF
TGTGCCTGGGCCCCCGGGATCCTAAATGAAAAACTGTTTTTT